One and the same sample provided the 24 T cell receptor beta chains below, sequenced in a study of T cells in Graves' hyperthyroidism and ophthalmopathy. TCR beta CDR3 regions were amplified from RNA transcripts. A first-round RT-PCR of the TCR CDR3 used the HTBI primer set. Via MiXCR, TCRdb re-called the multiplex PCR reads, giving one row per CDR3 protein. This sample has some 300,000 distinct CDR3 sequences, with 16% found just once. The specimen was blood. These receptors were taken from a man between 25 and 39 years old with Graves' hyperthyroidism.

The chain links TRBV28 to TRBJ1-1; a weak D match, TRBD1 (5 bases). CDR3 length equals 15 residues. Germline-derived CDR1 and CDR2 are MDHEN and SYDVKM. The V and J ends lost 4 bases and 3 bases respectively, with 15 bases between them. DNA of the CDR3: TGTGCCAGCAGTTGGGGGGGACGGGCGGACACTGAAGCTTTCTTT. It translates to CASSWGGRADTEAFF.

This clonotype was observed many times. The rearrangement uses TRBV27 and TRBJ2-7; TRBD1 matches at 8 bases. The germline V gene has CDR1 MNHEY and CDR2 SMNVEV (reference sequence). The CDR3 consists of 14 residues. V lost 5 bases and J lost 4; bases outside the gene matches: 7. The CDR3 loop reads CASSRDRTAYEQYF. The DNA of the CDR3 is TGTGCCAGCAGTCGGGACAGGACCGCTTACGAGCAGTACTTC.

The table lists this clonotype with a few counts. The J gene is TRBJ2-1, the V gene TRBV19, with 10 nucleotides matching TRBD2. The length of the CDR3 is 15 residues. V trimming: 7 bases; J trimming: 0 bases; junction bases outside the gene matches: 3. The germline CDR1 and CDR2 sequences are LNHDA and SQIVND (reference sequence). CDR3 sequence (DNA): TGTGCCAGTAAGGCTAGCGGGAGCTCCTACAATGAGCAGTTCTTC. As protein: CASKASGSSYNEQFF.

The table lists this clonotype with a few counts. The rearrangement joins TRBV19 to TRBJ1-2; D perhaps matches TRBD1 (5 bases). CDR3 size: 14 residues. Germline values: CDR1 LNHDA, CDR2 SQIVND (reference sequence). V was shortened by 7 bases and J by 5 bases, with 17 bases between the two germline ends. The CDR3: CASNQGRMGYGYTF. The CDR3 region has the DNA TGTGCCAGTAACCAGGGAAGGATGGGGTATGGCTACACCTTC.

The CDR3 nucleotides read TGTGCCATCAGGGGTCCTTCTAATTCACCCCTCCACTTT. Its protein is CAIRGPSNSPLHF. This rearrangement joins TRBV10-3 to TRBJ1-6; the D is unclear. Trimming removed 6 bases from V and 6 bases from J, with 9 bases in between. Per germline, CDR1 ENHRY and CDR2 SYGVKD. The CDR3 extends over 13 amino acids.

There are many counts of this clonotype. The rearrangement uses TRBV28 and TRBJ2-7; no firm D call. The CDR3 is made up of 14 amino acids. Germline V CDR1 and CDR2: MDHEN, SYDVKM. The V end was cut by 2 bases, the J end by 2 bases, with 10 bases between. This CDR3 reads CASSLRHGPYEQYF. The CDR3, as DNA: TGTGCCAGCAGTTTACGCCACGGCCCCTACGAGCAGTACTTC.

This clonotype was counted many times. V is TRBV11-1 and J is TRBJ2-1, with D perhaps matching TRBD1 or TRBD2 (6 bases each). The V end was cut by 1 base, the J end by 1 base, with 14 bases between. The CDR3 has 17 residues. From germline, CDR1 is SGHAT and CDR2 FQDESV (reference sequence). CDR3 amino acids: CASSLEVGGLSYNEQFF. The CDR3 DNA reads as TGTGCCAGCAGCTTAGAGGTGGGGGGCCTTTCCTACAATGAGCAGTTCTTC.

This clonotype was counted only a few times. The gene calls are TRBV20-1 and TRBJ2-5; 12 bases fit TRBD2. The V segment lost 5 bases and the J segment 3 bases; nucleotides outside the gene matches: 7. The germline gives CDR1 DFQATT, CDR2 SNEGSKA (reference sequence). There are 15 residues in the CDR3. CDR3 residues: CSARGLAGTEETQYF. CDR3 in DNA: TGCAGTGCTCGCGGACTAGCGGGAACAGAAGAGACCCAGTACTTC.

This clonotype was counted many times. V gene TRBV11-3 combines with J gene TRBJ2-3; D is uncertain. Germline loops: CDR1 SGHNT, CDR2 YENEEA. The CDR3 spans 11 residues. The germline V and J ends were trimmed by 7 bases and 4 bases, with 6 bases remaining between them. The CDR3 region is CASTGADTQYF. The CDR3 nucleotides are TGTGCCAGCACTGGGGCAGATACGCAGTATTTT.

The table lists this clonotype with many counts. The chain combines TRBV2 with TRBJ2-1, with 9 bases lining up with TRBD2. Germline CDR1 is SNHLY and CDR2 is FYNNEI. The CDR3 has 15 residues. V lost 5 bases and J lost 3; bases outside the gene matches: 5. CDR3 bases: TGTGCCAGCAGTATGGGACTAGCAAACTACAATGAGCAGTTCTTC. Translating it yields CASSMGLANYNEQFF.

This clonotype occurred many times. The CDR3 region is CAWSVLAGRNIQYF. The CDR3 DNA reads as TGTGCCTGGAGTGTACTGGCAGGCCGAAACATTCAGTACTTC. This rearrangement joins TRBV30 to TRBJ2-4; D gene ambiguous. Germline CDR1 and CDR2: GTSNPN and SVGIG (reference sequence). V was pared by 0 bases and J by 6 bases, with 12 bases between. This CDR3 contains 14 residues.

V usage is TRBV4-1 and J usage is TRBJ1-2; possibly TRBD1 for D (6 bases). Trimming cost V 3 bases and J 6 bases, with 17 bases left between them. The CDR3 loop spans 15 amino acids. Per germline, CDR1 MGHRA and CDR2 YSYEKL. The chain's CDR3 is CASSHGQRLPNGYTF. The CDR3 DNA reads TGCGCCAGCAGCCACGGACAGCGACTTCCCAATGGCTACACCTTC.

This clonotype was counted at least ten times. The chain employs TRBV5-1 and TRBJ2-3; 13 bases match TRBD2. Trimming at V came to 4 bases and at J to 8 bases, leaving 10 bases not matched to a gene. The CDR3 runs to 16 residues. The germline CDR1 and CDR2 sequences are SGHRS and YFSETQ. The CDR3 DNA is TGCGCCAGCAGCATATCCGGACTAGCGGGAGAAGGTACGCAGTATTTT. Its protein is CASSISGLAGEGTQYF.

The table lists this clonotype with many counts. The chain couples TRBV11-2 to TRBJ2-2; D not resolved. Germline CDR1 and CDR2: SGHAT and FQNNGV. The germline V and J ends were trimmed by 4 bases and 4 bases, with 4 bases remaining between them. The CDR3 totals 12 residues. This CDR3 reads CASSWSTGELFF. As DNA, the CDR3 is TGTGCCAGCAGCTGGTCCACCGGGGAGCTGTTTTTT.

This clonotype has ten or more counts. The chain is built from TRBV5-1 and TRBJ2-2; D remains unclear. Germline V gene sequence: CDR1 SGHRS, CDR2 YFSETQ. Trimming removed 2 bases from V and 2 bases from J, with 4 bases in between. The CDR3 spans 13 residues. The CDR3 spells CASSFANTGELFF. The DNA for the CDR3 is TGCGCCAGCAGCTTCGCAAACACCGGGGAGCTGTTTTTT.

The table lists this clonotype with many counts. As DNA, the CDR3 is TGTGCCACCAGTGATGGAGACAGCTATGGCTACACCTTC. Translation: CATSDGDSYGYTF. V usage is TRBV24-1 and J usage is TRBJ1-2, with a possible D match to TRBD1 (5 bases). This CDR3 region has 13 residues. Germline-derived CDR1 and CDR2 are KGHDR and SFDVKD. V was pared by 3 bases and J by 4 bases, with 8 bases between.

The rearrangement links TRBV20-1 to TRBJ1-5; 8 bases are a match to TRBD1. The CDR3 length is 13 residues. Germline V gene data show CDR1 as DFQATT and CDR2 as SNEGSKA (reference sequence). V shed 6 bases, J shed 3 bases, and the junction held 4 bases outside the gene matches. This CDR3 is CSADRAFNQPQHF. The CDR3 bases are TGCAGTGCGGACAGGGCGTTCAATCAGCCCCAGCATTTT.

This clonotype was seen repeatedly, ten times or more. V usage is TRBV5-1 and J usage is TRBJ1-2; D gene ambiguous. With 3 bases removed from V and 2 bases from J, the gap between germline ends came to 14 bases. The CDR3 spans 15 residues. Germline V gene data show CDR1 as SGHRS and CDR2 as YFSETQ. CDR3 loop: CASSSPNTENYGYTF. CDR3 coding DNA: TGCGCCAGCAGCTCTCCTAACACCGAAAACTATGGCTACACCTTC. Drawing the rest from reference TRBV5-1 and TRBJ1-2, the complete variable domain is KAGVTQTPRYLIKTRGQQVTLSCSPISGHRSVSWYQQTPGQGLQFLFEYFSETQRNKGNFPGRFSGRQFSNSRSEMNVSTLELGDSALYLCASSSPNTENYGYTFGSGTRLTVV.

This clonotype was detected ten times or more. The V gene is TRBV5-1, the J gene TRBJ2-7, with TRBD2 matching 9 bases. The CDR3 runs 15 residues. Trimming at V came to 4 bases and at J to 0 bases, leaving 5 bases not matched to a gene. Germline V lookup: CDR1 SGHRS, CDR2 YFSETQ. For the CDR3, the DNA is TGCGCCAGCAGCGCTAGGACTAGCGTCTCCTACGAGCAGTACTTC. Its protein is CASSARTSVSYEQYF.

This chain uses TRBV5-1 with TRBJ2-1, with 8 bases identical to TRBD2. CDR1 is SGHRS, CDR2 YFSETQ, per germline. This CDR3 has 15 amino acids. V trimming: 7 bases; J trimming: 6 bases; junction bases outside the gene matches: 12. CDR3 sequence (DNA): TGCGCCAGCCGCAAACTAGCGGAGGGGGTCAATGAGCAGTTCTTC. It encodes CASRKLAEGVNEQFF. The entire variable domain, with the rest obtained from reference TRBV5-1 and TRBJ2-1, is as follows: KAGVTQTPRYLIKTRGQQVTLSCSPISGHRSVSWYQQTPGQGLQFLFEYFSETQRNKGNFPGRFSGRQFSNSRSEMNVSTLELGDSALYLCASRKLAEGVNEQFFGPGTRLTVL.

There are many counts of this clonotype. The chain combines TRBV7-6 with TRBJ1-2; TRBD1 might be the D (6 bases). V lost 5 bases, J lost 8 bases, and 18 bases lay in between. This CDR3 is built from 14 residues. Germline CDR1 and CDR2: SGHVS and FNYEAQ. Written as DNA, the CDR3 is TGTGCCAGCAGCCCCGGGGGCCAGGGGTCCGGCTACACCTTC. Its protein product is CASSPGGQGSGYTF.

This rearrangement joins TRBV28 to TRBJ1-3; 9 bases are a match to TRBD1. This CDR3 has 15 amino acids. After removal of 6 bases from V and 2 bases from J, the junction contained 5 bases not matched to a gene. Germline CDR1 and CDR2: MDHEN and SYDVKM. CDR3 DNA sequence: TGTGCCAGCAGACTACAGGGGGCTCCTGGAAACACCATATATTTT. Translation gives CASRLQGAPGNTIYF. The whole variable domain, filled in from reference TRBV28 and TRBJ1-3, reads DVKVTQSSRYLVKRTGEKVFLECVQDMDHENMFWYRQDPGLGLRLIYFSYDVKMKEKGDIPEGYSVSREKKERFSLILESASTNQTSMYLCASRLQGAPGNTIYFGEGSWLTVV.

This clonotype was seen at least ten times. The rearrangement uses TRBV12-3 or TRBV12-4 and TRBJ1-4; D call uncertain. The V end was cut by 3 bases, the J end by 3 bases, with 14 bases between. The length of the CDR3 is 16 residues. CDR3: CASSLSRMLPNEKLFF. The CDR3 region has the DNA TGTGCCAGCAGTTTGTCGAGGATGCTTCCTAATGAAAAACTGTTTTTT.

The V and J genes are TRBV27 and TRBJ2-3; TRBD2 agrees at 9 bases. The V gene end was trimmed by 4 bases and the J gene end by 3 bases; junction bases not matched to a gene: 5. This CDR3 comprises 15 residues. Germline CDR1 is MNHEY and CDR2 is SMNVEV (reference sequence). CDR3 nucleotides: TGTGCCAGCAGTTCCCCCGCGGGAGGGACAGATACGCAGTATTTT. Amino acid sequence: CASSSPAGGTDTQYF.